This T cell receptor (beta chain) is from a study of blood T cells in healthy people across ages. The table lists this clonotype with a few counts. Primers used in a second PCR of about 6 to 11 cycles were a sample-barcoded 5' primer and a J-beta primer mix. TCRdb independently ran MiXCR on the 5' RACE reads; one entry per CDR3 protein. The sample records approximately 730,000 distinct CDR3 sequences, approximately 53% being singletons. J lost 7 bases, V lost 6 bases, and 4 bases had no gene match. Germline CDR1 is SNHLY and CDR2 is FYNNEI. The CDR3 is 12 amino acids. The clonotype was recovered from a man aged 80 or over in good health. V usage is TRBV2 and J usage is TRBJ1-2, with 8 bases identical to TRBD1. The specimen sequenced was blood. CDR3 protein: CASRAGGSGYTF. CDR3 DNA sequence: TGTGCCAGCAGGGCAGGGGGCAGTGGCTACACCTTC.